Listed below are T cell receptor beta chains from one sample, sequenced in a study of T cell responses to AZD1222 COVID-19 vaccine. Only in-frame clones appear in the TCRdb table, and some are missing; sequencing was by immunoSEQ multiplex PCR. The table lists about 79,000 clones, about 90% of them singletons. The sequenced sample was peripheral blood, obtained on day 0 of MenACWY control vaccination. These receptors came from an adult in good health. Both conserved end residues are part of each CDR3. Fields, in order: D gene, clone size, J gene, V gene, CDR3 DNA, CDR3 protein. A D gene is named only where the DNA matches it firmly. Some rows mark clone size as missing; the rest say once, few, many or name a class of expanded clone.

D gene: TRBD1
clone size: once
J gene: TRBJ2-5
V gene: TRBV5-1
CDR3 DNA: TGCGCCAGCAGCTTGGCCTTGGACAGGGGCCAAGAGACCCAGTACTTC
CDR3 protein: CASSLALDRGQETQYF

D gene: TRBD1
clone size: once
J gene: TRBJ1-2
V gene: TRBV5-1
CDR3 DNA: TGCGCCAGCAGCTTGCAACCCCTCCGGGACAGGGAAATTAACTATGGCTACACCTTC
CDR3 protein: CASSLQPLRDREINYGYTF

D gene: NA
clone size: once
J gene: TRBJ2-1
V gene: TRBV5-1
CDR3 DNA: TGCGCCAGCAGCTCGGCAGGGCTTAGCTCCTACAATGAGCAGTTCTTC
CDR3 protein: CASSSAGLSSYNEQFF

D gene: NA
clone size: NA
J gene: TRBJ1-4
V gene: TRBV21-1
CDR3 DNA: TGTGCCAGCAGCAATTTGCCGGACCAAGAGGCAACTAATGAAAAACTGTTTTTT
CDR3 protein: CASSNLPDQEATNEKLFF

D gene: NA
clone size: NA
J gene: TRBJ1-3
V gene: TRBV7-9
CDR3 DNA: TGTGCCAGCAGCTTAGACAGGGTAACTGGAAACACCATATATTTT
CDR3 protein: CASSLDRVTGNTIYF

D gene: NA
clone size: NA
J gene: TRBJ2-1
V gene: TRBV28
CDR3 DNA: TGTGCCAGTTGGGGGATAGGGTACAATGAGCAGTTCTTC
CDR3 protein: CASWGIGYNEQFF

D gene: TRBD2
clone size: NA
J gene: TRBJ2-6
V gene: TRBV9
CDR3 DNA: TGTGCCAGCAGTGCGGGGGGGCTTGGGGCCAACGTCCTGACTTTC
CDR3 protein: CASSAGGLGANVLTF

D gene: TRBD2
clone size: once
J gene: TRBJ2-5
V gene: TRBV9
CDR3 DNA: TGTGCCAGCAGCACCCTAGCGGGAGTGGAGACCCAGTACTTC
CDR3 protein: CASSTLAGVETQYF

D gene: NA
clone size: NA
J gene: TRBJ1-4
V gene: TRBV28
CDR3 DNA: TGTGCCAGCAGTGTCGCGGGACGGCAAAGTAATCTGTTTTTT
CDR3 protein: CASSVAGRQSNLFF

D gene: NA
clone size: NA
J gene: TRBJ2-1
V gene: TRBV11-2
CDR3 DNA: TGTGCCAGCAGCTCAGACTACAGACAGTACAATGAGCAGTTCTTC
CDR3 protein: CASSSDYRQYNEQFF

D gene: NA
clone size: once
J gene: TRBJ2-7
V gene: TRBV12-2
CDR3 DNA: TGTGCAAGTCGCCTCTACAACGAGCAGTACTTC
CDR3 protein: CASRLYNEQYF

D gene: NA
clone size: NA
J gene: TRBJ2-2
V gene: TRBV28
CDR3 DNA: TGTGCCAGCAGTCGACTGCTTGGCGGGGAGCTGTTTTTT
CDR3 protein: CASSRLLGGELFF

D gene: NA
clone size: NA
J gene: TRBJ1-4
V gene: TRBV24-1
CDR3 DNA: TGTGCCACCAGTGATTTGAACCGTCGATCTAATGAAAAACTGTTTTTT
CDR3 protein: CATSDLNRRSNEKLFF

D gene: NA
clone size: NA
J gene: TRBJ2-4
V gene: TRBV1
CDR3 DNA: TGCACCACCTTAGCCAAAAACATTCAGTACTTC
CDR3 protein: CTTLAKNIQYF

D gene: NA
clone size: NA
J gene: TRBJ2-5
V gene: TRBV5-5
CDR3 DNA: TGTGCCAGCAGCTTGGCCGAGGAGGGCCAGGGAGAGACCCAGTACTTC
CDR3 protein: CASSLAEEGQGETQYF

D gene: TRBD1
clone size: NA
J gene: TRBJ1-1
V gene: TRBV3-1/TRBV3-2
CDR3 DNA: TGTGCCAGCAGCTACAGGGGAATGAACACTGAAGCTTTCTTT
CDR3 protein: CASSYRGMNTEAFF

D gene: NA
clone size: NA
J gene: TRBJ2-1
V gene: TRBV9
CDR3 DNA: TGTGCCAGCAGCCCCGGACCCCGACCGTACAATGAGCAGTTCTTC
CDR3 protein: CASSPGPRPYNEQFF

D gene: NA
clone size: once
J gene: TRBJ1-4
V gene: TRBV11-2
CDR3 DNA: TGTGCCAGCAGCTTCCTGGGCGCGGTTAATAATGAAAAACTGTTTTTT
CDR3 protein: CASSFLGAVNNEKLFF

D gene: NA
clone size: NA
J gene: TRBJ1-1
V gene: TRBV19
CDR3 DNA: TGTGCCAGTATTACTTTTGGGGGGCGTGGGACTGAAGCTTTCTTT
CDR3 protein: CASITFGGRGTEAFF

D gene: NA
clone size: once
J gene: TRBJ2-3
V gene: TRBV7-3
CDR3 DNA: TGTGCCAGCAGCGGGGGCATGACAGATACGCAGTATTTT
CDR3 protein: CASSGGMTDTQYF

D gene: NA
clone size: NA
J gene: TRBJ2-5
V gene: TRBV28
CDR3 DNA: TGTGCCAGCAGTTTAACTGTGGAGACCCAGTACTTC
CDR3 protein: CASSLTVETQYF

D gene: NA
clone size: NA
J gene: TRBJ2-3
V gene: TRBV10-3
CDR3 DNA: TGTGCCATCAAACCGAGCGGAAGGGGCACAGATACGCAGTATTTT
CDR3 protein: CAIKPSGRGTDTQYF

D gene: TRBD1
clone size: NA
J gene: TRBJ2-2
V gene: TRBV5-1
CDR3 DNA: TGCGCCAGCAGCCCCGACAGGGGGCAAACCGGGGAGCTGTTTTTT
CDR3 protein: CASSPDRGQTGELFF

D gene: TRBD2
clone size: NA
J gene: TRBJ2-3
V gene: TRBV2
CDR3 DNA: TGTGCCAGCTGGACTAGCGGGCACACAGATACGCAGTATTTT
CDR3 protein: CASWTSGHTDTQYF